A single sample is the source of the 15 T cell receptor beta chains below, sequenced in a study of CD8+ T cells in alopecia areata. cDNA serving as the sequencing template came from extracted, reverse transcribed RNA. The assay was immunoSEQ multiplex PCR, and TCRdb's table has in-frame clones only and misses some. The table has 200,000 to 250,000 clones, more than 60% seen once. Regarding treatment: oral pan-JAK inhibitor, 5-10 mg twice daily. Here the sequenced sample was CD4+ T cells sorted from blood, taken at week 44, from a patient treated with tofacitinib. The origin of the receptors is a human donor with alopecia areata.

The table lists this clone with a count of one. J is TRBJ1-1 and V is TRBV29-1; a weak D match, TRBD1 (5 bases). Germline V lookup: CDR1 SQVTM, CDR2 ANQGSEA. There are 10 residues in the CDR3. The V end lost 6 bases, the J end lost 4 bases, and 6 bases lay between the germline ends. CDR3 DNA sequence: TGCAGCGTAGGGACCACTGAAGCTTTCTTT. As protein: CSVGTTEAFF.

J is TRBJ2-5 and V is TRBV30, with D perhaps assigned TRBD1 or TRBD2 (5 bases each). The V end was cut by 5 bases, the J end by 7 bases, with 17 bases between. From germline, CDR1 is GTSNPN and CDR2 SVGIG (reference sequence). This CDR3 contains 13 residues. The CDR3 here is CAWGAGSSPTQYF. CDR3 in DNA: TGTGCCTGGGGGGCGGGTTCCAGTCCGACCCAGTACTTC.

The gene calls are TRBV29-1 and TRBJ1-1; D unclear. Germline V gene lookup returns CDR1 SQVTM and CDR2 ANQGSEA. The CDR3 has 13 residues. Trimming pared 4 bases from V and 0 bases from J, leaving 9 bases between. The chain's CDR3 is CSVVWPLNTEAFF. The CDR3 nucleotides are TGCAGCGTTGTTTGGCCATTGAACACTGAAGCTTTCTTT.

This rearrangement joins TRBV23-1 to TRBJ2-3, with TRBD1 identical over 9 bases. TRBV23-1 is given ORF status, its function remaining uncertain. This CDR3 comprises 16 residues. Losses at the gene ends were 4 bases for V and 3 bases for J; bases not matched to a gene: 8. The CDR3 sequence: CASSPSTGGWTDTQYF. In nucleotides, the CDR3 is TGCGCCAGCAGTCCCTCGACAGGGGGTTGGACAGATACGCAGTATTTT.

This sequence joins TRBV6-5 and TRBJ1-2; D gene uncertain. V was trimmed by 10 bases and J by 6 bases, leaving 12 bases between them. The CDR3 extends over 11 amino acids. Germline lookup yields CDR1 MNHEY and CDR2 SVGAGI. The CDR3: CATTTGHGYTF. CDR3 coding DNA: TGTGCCACCACCACCGGTCATGGCTACACCTTC.

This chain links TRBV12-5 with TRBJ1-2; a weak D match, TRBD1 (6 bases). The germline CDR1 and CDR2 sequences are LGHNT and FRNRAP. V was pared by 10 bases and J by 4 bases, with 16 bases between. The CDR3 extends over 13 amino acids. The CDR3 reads CATTGDIGYGYTF. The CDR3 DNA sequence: TGTGCTACAACCGGGGACATAGGCTATGGCTACACCTTC.

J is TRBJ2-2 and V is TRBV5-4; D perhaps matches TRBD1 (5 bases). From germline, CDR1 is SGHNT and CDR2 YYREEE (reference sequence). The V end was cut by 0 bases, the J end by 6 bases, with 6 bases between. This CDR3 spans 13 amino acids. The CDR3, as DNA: TGTGCCAGCAGCTTGGACAGGTCCGGGGAGCTGTTTTTT. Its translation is CASSLDRSGELFF.

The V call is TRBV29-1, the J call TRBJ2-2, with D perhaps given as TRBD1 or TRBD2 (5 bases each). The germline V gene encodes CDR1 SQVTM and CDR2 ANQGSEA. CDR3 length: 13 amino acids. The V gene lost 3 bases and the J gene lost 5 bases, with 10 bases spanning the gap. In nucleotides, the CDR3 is TGCAGCGTTGAGTGGGGACCAACCGGGGAGCTGTTTTTT. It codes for CSVEWGPTGELFF.

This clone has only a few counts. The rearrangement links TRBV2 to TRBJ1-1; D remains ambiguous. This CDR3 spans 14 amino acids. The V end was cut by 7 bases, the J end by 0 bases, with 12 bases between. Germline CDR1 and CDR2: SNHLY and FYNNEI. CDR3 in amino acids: CASNSDFMNTEAFF. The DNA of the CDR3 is TGTGCCAGCAATTCAGATTTCATGAACACTGAAGCTTTCTTT.

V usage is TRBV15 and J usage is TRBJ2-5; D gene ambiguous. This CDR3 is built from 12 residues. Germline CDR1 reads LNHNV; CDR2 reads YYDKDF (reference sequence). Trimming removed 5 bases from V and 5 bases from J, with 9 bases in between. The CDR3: CATSLSRETQYF. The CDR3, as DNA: TGTGCCACCAGCCTATCCCGTGAGACCCAGTACTTC.

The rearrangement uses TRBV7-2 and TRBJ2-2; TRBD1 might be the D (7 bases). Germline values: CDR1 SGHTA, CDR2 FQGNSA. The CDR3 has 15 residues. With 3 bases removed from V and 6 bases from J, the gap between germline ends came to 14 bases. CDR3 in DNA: TGTGCCAGCAGCTTCAGACAGGGAGGTTCCGGGGAGCTGTTTTTT. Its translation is CASSFRQGGSGELFF.

The CDR3 reads CASNFNMGMPGQGYEQYF. DNA for the CDR3: TGTGCCAGCAACTTTAATATGGGGATGCCGGGACAGGGATACGAGCAGTACTTC. This rearrangement joins TRBV5-6 to TRBJ2-7, with TRBD1 matching over 9 bases. This CDR3 comprises 18 residues. The germline V gene encodes CDR1 SGHDT and CDR2 YYEEEE. Trimming removed 6 bases from V and 4 bases from J; junction bases left unmatched: 20.

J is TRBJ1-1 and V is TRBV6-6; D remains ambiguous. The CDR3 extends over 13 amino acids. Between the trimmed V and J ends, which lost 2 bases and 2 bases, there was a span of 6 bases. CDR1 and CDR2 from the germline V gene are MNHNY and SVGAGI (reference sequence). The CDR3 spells CASSYKRNTEAFF. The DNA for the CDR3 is TGTGCCAGCAGTTACAAGAGAAACACTGAAGCTTTCTTT.

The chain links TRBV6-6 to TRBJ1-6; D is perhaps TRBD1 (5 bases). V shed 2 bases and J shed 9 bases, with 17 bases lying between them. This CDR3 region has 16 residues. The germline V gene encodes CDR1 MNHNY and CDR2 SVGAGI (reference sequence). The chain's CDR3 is CASSYGGSKTGSPLHF. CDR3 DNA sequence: TGTGCCAGCAGTTACGGGGGGTCCAAAACGGGTTCACCCCTCCACTTT.

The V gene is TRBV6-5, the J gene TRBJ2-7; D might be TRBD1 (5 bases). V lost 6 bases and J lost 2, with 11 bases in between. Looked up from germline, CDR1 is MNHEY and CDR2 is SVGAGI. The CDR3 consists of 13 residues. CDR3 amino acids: CASRSGYPYEQYF. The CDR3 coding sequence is TGTGCCAGCAGATCAGGGTATCCCTACGAGCAGTACTTC.